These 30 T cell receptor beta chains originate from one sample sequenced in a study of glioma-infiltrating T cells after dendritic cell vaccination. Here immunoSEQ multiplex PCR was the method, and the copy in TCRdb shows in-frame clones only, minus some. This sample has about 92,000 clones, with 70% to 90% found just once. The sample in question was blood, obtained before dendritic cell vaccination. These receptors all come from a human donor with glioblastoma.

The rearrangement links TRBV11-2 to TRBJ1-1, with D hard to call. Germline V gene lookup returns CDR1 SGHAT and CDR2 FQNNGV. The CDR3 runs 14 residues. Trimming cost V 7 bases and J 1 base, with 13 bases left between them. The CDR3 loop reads CASNLGGKNTEAFF. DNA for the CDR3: TGTGCCAGCAACTTGGGAGGGAAGAACACTGAAGCTTTCTTT. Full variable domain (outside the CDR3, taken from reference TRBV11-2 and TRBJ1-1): EAGVAQSPRYKIIEKRQSVAFWCNPISGHATLYWYQQILGQGPKLLIQFQNNGVVDDSQLPKDRFSAERLKGVDSTLKIQPAKLEDSAVYLCASNLGGKNTEAFFGQGTRLTVV.

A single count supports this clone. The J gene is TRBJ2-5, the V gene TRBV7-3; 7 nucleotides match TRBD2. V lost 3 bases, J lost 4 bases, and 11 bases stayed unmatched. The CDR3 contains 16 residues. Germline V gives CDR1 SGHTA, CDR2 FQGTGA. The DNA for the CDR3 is TGTGCCAGCAGCTTGGATGGAAAGGGAGGGACAGAGACCCAGTACTTC. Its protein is CASSLDGKGGTETQYF.

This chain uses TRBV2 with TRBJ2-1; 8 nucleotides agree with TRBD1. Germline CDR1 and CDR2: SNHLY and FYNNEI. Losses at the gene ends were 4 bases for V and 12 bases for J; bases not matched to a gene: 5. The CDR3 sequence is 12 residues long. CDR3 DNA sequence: TGTGCCAGCAGTGGGGGGGACAGGCGGCAGTTCTTC. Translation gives CASSGGDRRQFF.

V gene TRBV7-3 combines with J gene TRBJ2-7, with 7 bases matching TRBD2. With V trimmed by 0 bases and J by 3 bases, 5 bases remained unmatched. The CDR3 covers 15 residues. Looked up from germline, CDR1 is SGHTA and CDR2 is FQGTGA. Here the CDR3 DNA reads TGTGCCAGCAGCTTAACGGGAGGGGCTGACTACGAGCAGTACTTC. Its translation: CASSLTGGADYEQYF. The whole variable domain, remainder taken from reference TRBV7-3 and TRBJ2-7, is GAGVSQTPSNKVTEKGKYVELRCDPISGHTALYWYRQSLGQGPEFLIYFQGTGAADDSGLPNDRFFAVRPEGSVSTLKIQRTERGDSAVYLCASSLTGGADYEQYFGPGTRLTVT.

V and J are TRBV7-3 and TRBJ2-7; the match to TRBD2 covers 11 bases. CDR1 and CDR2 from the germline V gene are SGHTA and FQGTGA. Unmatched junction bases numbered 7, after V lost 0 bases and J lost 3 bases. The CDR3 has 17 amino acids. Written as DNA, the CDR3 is TGTGCCAGCAGCTTAACGCAGGATAGCGGGGGGGACTACGAGCAGTACTTC. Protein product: CASSLTQDSGGDYEQYF.

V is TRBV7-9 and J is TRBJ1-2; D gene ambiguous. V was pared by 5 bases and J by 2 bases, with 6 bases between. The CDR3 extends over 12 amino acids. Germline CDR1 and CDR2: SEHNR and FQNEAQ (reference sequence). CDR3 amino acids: CASSRSNYGYTF. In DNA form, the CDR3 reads TGTGCCAGCAGCCGTTCCAACTATGGCTACACCTTC. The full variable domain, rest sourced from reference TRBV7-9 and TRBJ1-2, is DTGVSQNPRHKITKRGQNVTFRCDPISEHNRLYWYRQTLGQGPEFLTYFQNEAQLEKSRLLSDRFSAERPKGSFSTLEIQRTEQGDSAMYLCASSRSNYGYTFGSGTRLTVV.

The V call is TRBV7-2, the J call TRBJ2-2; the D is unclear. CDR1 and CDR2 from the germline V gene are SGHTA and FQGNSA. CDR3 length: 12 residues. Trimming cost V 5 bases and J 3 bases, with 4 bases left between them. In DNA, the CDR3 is TGTGCCAGCAGCCCATACACCGGGGAGCTGTTTTTT. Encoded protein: CASSPYTGELFF.

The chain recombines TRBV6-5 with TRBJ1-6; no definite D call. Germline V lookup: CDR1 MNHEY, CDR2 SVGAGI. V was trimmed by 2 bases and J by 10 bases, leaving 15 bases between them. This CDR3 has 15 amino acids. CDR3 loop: CASSYRGEGPSPLHF. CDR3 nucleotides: TGTGCCAGCAGTTACCGGGGAGAGGGCCCCTCACCCCTCCACTTT.

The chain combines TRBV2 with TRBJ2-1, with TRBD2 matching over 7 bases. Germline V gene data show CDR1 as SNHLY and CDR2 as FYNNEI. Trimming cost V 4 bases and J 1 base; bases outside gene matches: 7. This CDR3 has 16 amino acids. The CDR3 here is CASSAASGLSYNEQFF. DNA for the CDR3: TGTGCCAGCAGTGCCGCTAGCGGTCTGTCCTACAATGAGCAGTTCTTC.

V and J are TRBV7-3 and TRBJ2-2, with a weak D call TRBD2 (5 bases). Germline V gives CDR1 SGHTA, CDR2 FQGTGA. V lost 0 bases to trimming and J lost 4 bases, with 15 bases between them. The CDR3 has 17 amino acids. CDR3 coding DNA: TGTGCCAGCAGCTTAACGCCTTCGGGATCAACCACCGGGGAGCTGTTTTTT. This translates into CASSLTPSGSTTGELFF.

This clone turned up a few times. The CDR3: CASSLYLGGSYGYTF. The CDR3 DNA follows: TGTGCCAGCAGTTTATATTTGGGGGGAAGCTATGGCTACACCTTC. The rearrangement links TRBV27 to TRBJ1-2; D perhaps matches TRBD1 (5 bases). Trimming stripped 1 base from V and 4 bases from J, with 13 bases between. Germline lookup yields CDR1 MNHEY and CDR2 SMNVEV (reference sequence). The length of the CDR3 is 15 residues.

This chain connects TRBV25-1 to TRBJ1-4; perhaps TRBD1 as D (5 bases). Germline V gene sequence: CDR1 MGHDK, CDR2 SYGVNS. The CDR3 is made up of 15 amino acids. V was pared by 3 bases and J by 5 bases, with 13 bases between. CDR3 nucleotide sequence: TGTGCCAGCAGTGACTCAGGGAGGATGAATGAAAAACTGTTTTTT. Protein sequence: CASSDSGRMNEKLFF. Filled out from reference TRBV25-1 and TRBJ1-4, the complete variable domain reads EADIYQTPRYLVIGTGKKITLECSQTMGHDKMYWYQQDPGMELHLIHYSYGVNSTEKGDLSSESTVSRIRTEHFPLTLESARPSHTSQYLCASSDSGRMNEKLFFGSGTQLSVL.

The CDR3: CATSREAIRLAGDRDTQYF. Here the CDR3 DNA reads TGTGCCACCAGCAGAGAGGCTATCCGACTAGCGGGGGATAGAGATACGCAGTATTTT. V usage is TRBV15 and J usage is TRBJ2-3, with 12 bases fitting TRBD2. This CDR3 is 19 amino acids long. Unmatched junction bases numbered 12, after V lost 0 bases and J lost 5 bases. The V gene's germline CDR1 is LNHNV and CDR2 YYDKDF (reference sequence).

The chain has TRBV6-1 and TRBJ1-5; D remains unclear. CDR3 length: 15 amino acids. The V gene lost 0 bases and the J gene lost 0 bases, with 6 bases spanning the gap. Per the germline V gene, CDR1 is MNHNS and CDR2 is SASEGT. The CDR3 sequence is CASSEATNSNQPQHF. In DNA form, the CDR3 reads TGTGCCAGCAGTGAAGCCACAAATAGCAATCAGCCCCAGCATTTT.

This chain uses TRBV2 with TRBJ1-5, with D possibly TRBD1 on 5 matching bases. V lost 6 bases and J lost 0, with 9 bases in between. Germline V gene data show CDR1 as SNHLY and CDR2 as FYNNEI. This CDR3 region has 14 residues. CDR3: CASRDSSSNQPQHF. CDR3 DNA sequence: TGTGCCAGCAGAGACAGCTCTAGCAATCAGCCCCAGCATTTT.

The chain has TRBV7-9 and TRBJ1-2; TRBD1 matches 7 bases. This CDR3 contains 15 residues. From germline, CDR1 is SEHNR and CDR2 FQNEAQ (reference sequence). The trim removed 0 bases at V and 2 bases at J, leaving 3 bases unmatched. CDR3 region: CASSLAPTGNYGYTF. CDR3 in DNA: TGTGCCAGCAGCTTAGCCCCGACAGGGAACTATGGCTACACCTTC.

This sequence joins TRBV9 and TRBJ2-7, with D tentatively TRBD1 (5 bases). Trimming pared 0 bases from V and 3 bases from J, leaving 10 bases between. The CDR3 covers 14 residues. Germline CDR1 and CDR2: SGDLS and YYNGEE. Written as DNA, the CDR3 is TGTGCCAGCAGCGTAGGGGGCACCGTCTACGAGCAGTACTTC. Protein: CASSVGGTVYEQYF.

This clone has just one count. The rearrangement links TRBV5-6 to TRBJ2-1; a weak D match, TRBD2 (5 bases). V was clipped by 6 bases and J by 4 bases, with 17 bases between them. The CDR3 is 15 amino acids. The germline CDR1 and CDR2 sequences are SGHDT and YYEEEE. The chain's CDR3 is CASTVERNFYNEQFF. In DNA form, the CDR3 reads TGTGCCAGCACCGTTGAGCGGAACTTTTACAATGAGCAGTTCTTC.

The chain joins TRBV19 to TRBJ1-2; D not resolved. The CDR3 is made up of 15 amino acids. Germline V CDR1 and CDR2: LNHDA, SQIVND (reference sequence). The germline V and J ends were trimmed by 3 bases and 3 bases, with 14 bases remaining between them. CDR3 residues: CASSILQNSHYGYTF. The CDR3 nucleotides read TGTGCCAGTAGTATTTTACAGAACTCGCACTATGGCTACACCTTC.

CDR3 residues: CASSLESSSYNEQFF. Here the CDR3 DNA reads TGCGCCAGCAGCTTGGAATCTAGCTCCTACAATGAGCAGTTCTTC. The V and J genes are TRBV5-1 and TRBJ2-1; D call uncertain. Germline V gene data show CDR1 as SGHRS and CDR2 as YFSETQ. This CDR3 comprises 15 residues. Deletions cut 0 bases from V and 0 bases from J, with 7 bases between.

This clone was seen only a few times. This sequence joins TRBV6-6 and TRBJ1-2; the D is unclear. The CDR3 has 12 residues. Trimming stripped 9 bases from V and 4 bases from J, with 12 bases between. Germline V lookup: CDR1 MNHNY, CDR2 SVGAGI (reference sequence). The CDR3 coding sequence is TGTGCCAGTGGGAGCGGTGTCTATGGCTACACCTTC. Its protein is CASGSGVYGYTF.

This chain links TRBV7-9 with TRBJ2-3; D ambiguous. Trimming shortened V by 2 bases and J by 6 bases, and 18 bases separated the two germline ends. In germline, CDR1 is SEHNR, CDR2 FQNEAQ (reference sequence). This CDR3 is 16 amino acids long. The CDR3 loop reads CASSLTRLRVRDTQYF. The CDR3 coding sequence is TGTGCCAGCAGCTTAACGCGACTTAGAGTCCGGGATACGCAGTATTTT.

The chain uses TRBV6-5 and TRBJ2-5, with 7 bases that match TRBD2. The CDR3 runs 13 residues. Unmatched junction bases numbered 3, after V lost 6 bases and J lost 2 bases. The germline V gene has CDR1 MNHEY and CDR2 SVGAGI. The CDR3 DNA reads TGTGCCAGCAGCCGGACTAGTCAAGAGACCCAGTACTTC. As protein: CASSRTSQETQYF.

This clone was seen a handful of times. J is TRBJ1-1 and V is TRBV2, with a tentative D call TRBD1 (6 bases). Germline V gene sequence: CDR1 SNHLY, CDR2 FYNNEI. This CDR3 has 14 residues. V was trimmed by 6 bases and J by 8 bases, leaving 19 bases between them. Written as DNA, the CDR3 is TGTGCCAGCAGCCCGACAGGAGAGCATTTCGAAGCTTTCTTT. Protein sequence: CASSPTGEHFEAFF.

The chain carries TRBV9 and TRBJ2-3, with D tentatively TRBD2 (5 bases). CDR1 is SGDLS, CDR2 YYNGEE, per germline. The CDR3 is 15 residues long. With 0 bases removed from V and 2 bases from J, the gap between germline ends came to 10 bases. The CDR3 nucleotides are TGTGCCAGCAGCGTAGGGTGGAGGACCACAGATACGCAGTATTTT. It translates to CASSVGWRTTDTQYF.

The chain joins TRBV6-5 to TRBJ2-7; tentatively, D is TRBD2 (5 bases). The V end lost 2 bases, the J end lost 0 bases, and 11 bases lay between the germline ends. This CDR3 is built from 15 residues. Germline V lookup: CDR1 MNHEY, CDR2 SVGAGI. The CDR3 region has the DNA TGTGCCAGCAGTTACGGCGGGTACAGCTCCTACGAGCAGTACTTC. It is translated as CASSYGGYSSYEQYF.

CDR3 in amino acids: CASSPRTAQETQYF. The CDR3 nucleotides are TGTGCCAGCTCACCAAGGACAGCTCAAGAGACCCAGTACTTC. The chain links TRBV18 to TRBJ2-5, with TRBD1 as a possible D gene (6 bases). V shed 2 bases and J shed 2 bases, with 9 bases lying between them. Looked up from germline, CDR1 is KGHSH and CDR2 is LQKENI. This CDR3 has 14 amino acids.

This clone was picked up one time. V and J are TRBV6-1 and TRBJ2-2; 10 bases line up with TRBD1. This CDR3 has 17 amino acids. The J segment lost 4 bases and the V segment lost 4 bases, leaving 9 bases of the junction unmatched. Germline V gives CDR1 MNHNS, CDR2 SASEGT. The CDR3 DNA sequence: TGTGCCAGCAGTGGAGACAGGGGGCCCTCTGTCACCGGGGAGCTGTTTTTT. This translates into CASSGDRGPSVTGELFF.

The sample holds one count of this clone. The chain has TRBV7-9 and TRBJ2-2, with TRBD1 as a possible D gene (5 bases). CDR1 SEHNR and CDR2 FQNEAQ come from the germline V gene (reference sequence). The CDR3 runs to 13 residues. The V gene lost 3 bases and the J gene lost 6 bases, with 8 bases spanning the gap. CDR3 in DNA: TGTGCCAGCAGCTTGGCAGGGTCCGGGGAGCTGTTTTTT. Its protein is CASSLAGSGELFF.

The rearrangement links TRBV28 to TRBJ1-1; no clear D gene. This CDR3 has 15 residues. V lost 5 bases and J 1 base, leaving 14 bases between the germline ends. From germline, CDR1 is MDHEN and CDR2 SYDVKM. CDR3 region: CASSQVGEPNTEAFF. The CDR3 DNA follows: TGTGCCAGCAGTCAGGTCGGGGAGCCGAACACTGAAGCTTTCTTT.